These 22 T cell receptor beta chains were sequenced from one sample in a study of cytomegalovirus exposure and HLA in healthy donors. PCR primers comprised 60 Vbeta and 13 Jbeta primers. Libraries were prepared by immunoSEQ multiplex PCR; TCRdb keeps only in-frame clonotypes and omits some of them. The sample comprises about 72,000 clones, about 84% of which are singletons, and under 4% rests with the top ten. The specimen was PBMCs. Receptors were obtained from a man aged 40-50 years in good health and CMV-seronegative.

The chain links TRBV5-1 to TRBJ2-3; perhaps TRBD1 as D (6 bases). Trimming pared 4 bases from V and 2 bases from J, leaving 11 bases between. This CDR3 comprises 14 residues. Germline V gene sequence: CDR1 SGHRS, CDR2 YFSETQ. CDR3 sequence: CASSKGQPTDTQYF. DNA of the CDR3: TGCGCCAGCAGCAAGGGACAACCCACAGATACGCAGTATTTT.

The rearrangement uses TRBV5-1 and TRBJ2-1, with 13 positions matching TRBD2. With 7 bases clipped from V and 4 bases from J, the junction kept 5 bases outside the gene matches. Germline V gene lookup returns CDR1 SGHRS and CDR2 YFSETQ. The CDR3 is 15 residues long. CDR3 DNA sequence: TGCGCCAGCCGACGGACTAGCGGGGGTTACAATGAGCAGTTCTTC. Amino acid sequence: CASRRTSGGYNEQFF.

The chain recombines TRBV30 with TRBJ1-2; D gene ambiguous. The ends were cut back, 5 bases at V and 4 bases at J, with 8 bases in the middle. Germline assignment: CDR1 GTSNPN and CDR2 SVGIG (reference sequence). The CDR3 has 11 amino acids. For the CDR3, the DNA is TGTGCCTGGGAGGCTCTCTATGGCTACACCTTC. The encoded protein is CAWEALYGYTF.

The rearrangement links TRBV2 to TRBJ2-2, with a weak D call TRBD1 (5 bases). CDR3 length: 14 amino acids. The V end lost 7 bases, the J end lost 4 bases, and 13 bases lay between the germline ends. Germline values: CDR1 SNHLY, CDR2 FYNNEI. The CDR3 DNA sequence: TGTGCCAGCAATGGCAGGGCCATCACCGGGGAGCTGTTTTTT. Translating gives CASNGRAITGELFF.

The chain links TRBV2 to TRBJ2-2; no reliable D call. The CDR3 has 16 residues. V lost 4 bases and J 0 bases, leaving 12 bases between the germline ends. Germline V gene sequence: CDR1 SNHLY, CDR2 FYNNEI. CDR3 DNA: TGTGCCAGCAGTGGGGCAATCGCCTCGAACACCGGGGAGCTGTTTTTT. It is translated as CASSGAIASNTGELFF.

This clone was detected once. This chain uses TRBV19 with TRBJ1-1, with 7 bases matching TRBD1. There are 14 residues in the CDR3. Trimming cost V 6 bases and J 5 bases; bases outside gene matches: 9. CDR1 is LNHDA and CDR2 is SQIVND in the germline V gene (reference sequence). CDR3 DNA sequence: TGTGCCAGTAGATTGAGGGGGCTTCGGACTGAAGCTTTCTTT. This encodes CASRLRGLRTEAFF.

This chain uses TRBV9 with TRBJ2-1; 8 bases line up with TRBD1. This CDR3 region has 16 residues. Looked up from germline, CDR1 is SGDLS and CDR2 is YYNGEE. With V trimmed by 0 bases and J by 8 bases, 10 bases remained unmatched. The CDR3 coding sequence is TGTGCCAGCAGCGTAGGGGGGGCAGGGGGCGGCGATGAGCAGTTCTTC. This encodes CASSVGGAGGGDEQFF.

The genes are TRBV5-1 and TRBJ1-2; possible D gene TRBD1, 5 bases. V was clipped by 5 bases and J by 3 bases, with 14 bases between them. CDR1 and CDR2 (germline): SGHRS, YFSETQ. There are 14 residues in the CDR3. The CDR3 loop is CASRYGTTDYGYTF. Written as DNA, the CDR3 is TGCGCCAGCAGGTATGGGACTACTGACTATGGCTACACCTTC.

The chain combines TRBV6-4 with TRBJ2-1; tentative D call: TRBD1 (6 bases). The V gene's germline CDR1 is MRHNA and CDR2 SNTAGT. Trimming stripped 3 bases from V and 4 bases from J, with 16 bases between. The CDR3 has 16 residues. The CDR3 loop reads CASSDHGAGAYNEQFF. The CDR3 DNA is TGTGCCAGCAGTGATCATGGGGCAGGGGCTTACAATGAGCAGTTCTTC.

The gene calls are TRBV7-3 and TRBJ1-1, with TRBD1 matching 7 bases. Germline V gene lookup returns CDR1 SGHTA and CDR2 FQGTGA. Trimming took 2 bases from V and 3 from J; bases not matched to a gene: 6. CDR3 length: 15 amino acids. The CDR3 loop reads CASSLLAGGHTEAFF. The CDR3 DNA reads TGTGCCAGCAGCTTATTGGCAGGGGGGCACACTGAAGCTTTCTTT.

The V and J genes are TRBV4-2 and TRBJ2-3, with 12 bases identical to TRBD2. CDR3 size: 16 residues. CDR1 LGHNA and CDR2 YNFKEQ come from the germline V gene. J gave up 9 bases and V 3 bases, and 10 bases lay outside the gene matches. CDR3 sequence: CASSQDTSGGRRTQYF. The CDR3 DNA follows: TGTGCCAGCAGCCAGGATACTAGCGGGGGGCGGCGGACGCAGTATTTT.

The CDR3 loop is CASSPTAGRKQYF. The CDR3 bases are TGTGCCAGCAGCCCGACGGCGGGGAGGAAGCAGTATTTT. The V and J genes are TRBV14 and TRBJ2-3; D is possibly TRBD2 (6 bases). Trimming left V 4 bases short and J 11 bases short, with 16 bases between. The CDR3 loop spans 13 amino acids. Per germline, CDR1 SGHDN and CDR2 FVKESK.

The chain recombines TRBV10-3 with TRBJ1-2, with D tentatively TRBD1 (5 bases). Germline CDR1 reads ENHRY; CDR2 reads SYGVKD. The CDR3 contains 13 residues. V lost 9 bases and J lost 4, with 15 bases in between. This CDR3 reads CAIFSDRPYGYTF. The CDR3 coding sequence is TGTGCCATTTTCTCCGACAGACCCTATGGCTACACCTTC.

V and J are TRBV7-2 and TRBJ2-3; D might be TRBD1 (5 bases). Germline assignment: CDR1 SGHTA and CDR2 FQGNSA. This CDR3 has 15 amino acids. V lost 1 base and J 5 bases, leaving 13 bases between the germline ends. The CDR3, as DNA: TGTGCCAGCAGCTTAGTGGTGGGGCGCGGAGATACGCAGTATTTT. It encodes CASSLVVGRGDTQYF.

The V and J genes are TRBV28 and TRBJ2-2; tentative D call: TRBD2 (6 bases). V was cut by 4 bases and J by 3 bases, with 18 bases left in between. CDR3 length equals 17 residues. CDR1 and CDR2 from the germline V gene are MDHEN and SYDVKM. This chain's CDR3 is CASSSLDGGRHTGELFF. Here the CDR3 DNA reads TGTGCCAGCAGTTCCTTGGACGGAGGGCGACACACCGGGGAGCTGTTTTTT. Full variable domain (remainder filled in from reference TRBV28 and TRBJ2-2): DVKVTQSSRYLVKRTGEKVFLECVQDMDHENMFWYRQDPGLGLRLIYFSYDVKMKEKGDIPEGYSVSREKKERFSLILESASTNQTSMYLCASSSLDGGRHTGELFFGEGSRLTVL.

The CDR3: CASSYLGQGPDTQYF. The CDR3 DNA sequence: TGTGCCAGCAGTTACTTAGGACAGGGACCAGATACGCAGTATTTT. The chain combines TRBV6-5 with TRBJ2-3; TRBD1 aligns across 8 bases. From germline, CDR1 is MNHEY and CDR2 SVGAGI. There are 15 residues in the CDR3. The J segment lost 4 bases and the V segment lost 1 base, leaving 4 bases of the junction unmatched.

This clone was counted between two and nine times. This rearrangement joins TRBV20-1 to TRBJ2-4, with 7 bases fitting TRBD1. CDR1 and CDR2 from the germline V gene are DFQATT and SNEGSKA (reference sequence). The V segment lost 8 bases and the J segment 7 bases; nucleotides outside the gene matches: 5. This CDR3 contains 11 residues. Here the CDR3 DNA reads TGCAGTCCCCAGGGGGTTAACATTCAGTACTTC. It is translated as CSPQGVNIQYF.

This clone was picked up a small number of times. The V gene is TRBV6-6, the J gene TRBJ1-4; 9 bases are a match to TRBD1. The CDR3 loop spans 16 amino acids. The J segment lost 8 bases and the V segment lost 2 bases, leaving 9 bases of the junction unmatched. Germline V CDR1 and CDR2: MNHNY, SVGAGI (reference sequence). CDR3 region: CASSYQAPTGGEKLFF. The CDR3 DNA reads TGTGCCAGCAGTTACCAAGCCCCGACAGGGGGAGAAAAACTGTTTTTT.

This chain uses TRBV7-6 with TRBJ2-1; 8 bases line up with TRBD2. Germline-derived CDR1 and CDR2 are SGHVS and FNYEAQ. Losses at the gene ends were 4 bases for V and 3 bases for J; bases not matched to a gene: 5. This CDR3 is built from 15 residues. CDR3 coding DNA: TGTGCCAGCAGCTCCCGAAGCGGGGGCTACAATGAGCAGTTCTTC. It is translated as CASSSRSGGYNEQFF.

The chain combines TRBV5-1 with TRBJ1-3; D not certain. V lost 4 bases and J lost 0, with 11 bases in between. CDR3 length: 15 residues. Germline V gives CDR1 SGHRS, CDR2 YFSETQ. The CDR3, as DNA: TGCGCCAGCAGCACGGCGGAGATCTCTGGAAACACCATATATTTT. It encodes CASSTAEISGNTIYF.

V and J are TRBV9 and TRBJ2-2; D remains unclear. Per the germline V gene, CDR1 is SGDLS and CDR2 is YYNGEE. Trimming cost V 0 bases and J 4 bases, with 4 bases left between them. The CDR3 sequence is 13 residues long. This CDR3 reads CASSVVSTGELFF. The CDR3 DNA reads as TGTGCCAGCAGCGTAGTTAGCACCGGGGAGCTGTTTTTT.

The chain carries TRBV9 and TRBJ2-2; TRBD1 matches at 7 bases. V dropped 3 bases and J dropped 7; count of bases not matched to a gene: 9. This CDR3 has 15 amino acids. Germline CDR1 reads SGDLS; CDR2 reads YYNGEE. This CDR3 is CASSENTGVFGELFF. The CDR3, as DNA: TGTGCCAGCAGCGAGAATACAGGGGTTTTCGGGGAGCTGTTTTTT.